What follows are 32 T cell receptor beta chains derived from one specimen sequenced in a study of blood T cell repertoires in COVID-19. Assay: immunoSEQ multiplex PCR; the TCRdb copy retains only in-frame clones and omits some. Here the sample spans fewer than 200,000 clones, approximately 88% being singletons. Material for sequencing was peripheral blood. The receptors stem from a woman aged 80 or over with active or convalescent COVID-19.

The chain carries TRBV6-6 and TRBJ2-5; 7 positions match TRBD2. The CDR3 sequence is 17 residues long. The V gene end was trimmed by 5 bases and the J gene end by 1 base; junction bases not matched to a gene: 13. Germline CDR1 reads MNHNY; CDR2 reads SVGAGI (reference sequence). Written as DNA, the CDR3 is TGTGCCAGCAGTCTACGATCCCGAACTAGCGCCCAAGAGACCCAGTACTTC. Translating it yields CASSLRSRTSAQETQYF.

The rearrangement joins TRBV7-2 to TRBJ2-1; D perhaps matches TRBD1 (6 bases). Trimming cost V 5 bases and J 7 bases, with 21 bases left between them. Germline CDR1 and CDR2: SGHTA and FQGNSA. The CDR3 totals 16 residues. The CDR3 bases are TGTGCCAGCAGCCCTACTTCCGGGACACTTAAGAATGAGCAGTTCTTC. Amino acid sequence: CASSPTSGTLKNEQFF.

This chain joins TRBV11-2 and TRBJ2-5, with D possibly TRBD2 on 6 matching bases. The CDR3 consists of 16 residues. Looked up from germline, CDR1 is SGHAT and CDR2 is FQNNGV. The ends were cut back, 4 bases at V and 4 bases at J, with 19 bases in the middle. CDR3 sequence reads: CASSSQVGGLRETQYF. The CDR3 region has the DNA TGTGCCAGCAGCTCCCAAGTTGGGGGGTTGCGAGAGACCCAGTACTTC.

The gene calls are TRBV30 and TRBJ2-7; 7 nucleotides match TRBD2. With V trimmed by 2 bases and J by 4 bases, 2 bases remained unmatched. Germline V CDR1 and CDR2: GTSNPN, SVGIG (reference sequence). The CDR3 totals 12 residues. This CDR3 reads CAWSLGGYEQYF. For the CDR3, the DNA is TGTGCCTGGAGTCTGGGGGGGTACGAGCAGTACTTC.

The chain uses TRBV2 and TRBJ1-6; 11 bases agree with TRBD1. This CDR3 has 16 amino acids. From germline, CDR1 is SNHLY and CDR2 FYNNEI. Trimming at V came to 6 bases and at J to 6 bases, leaving 7 bases not matched to a gene. Written as DNA, the CDR3 is TGTGCCAGCAGAGACGGACAGGGGGCGAGTAATTCACCCCTCCACTTT. Translation gives CASRDGQGASNSPLHF.

This chain links TRBV3-1 (or the pseudogene TRBV3-2) with TRBJ1-2; no firm D call. The V end was cut by 2 bases, the J end by 7 bases, with 5 bases between. The length of the CDR3 is 11 residues. CDR1 is LGHDT and CDR2 is YNNKEL in the germline V gene (reference sequence). CDR3 coding DNA: TGTGCCAGCAGCCAAAGCGGTGGCTACACCTTC. This sequence encodes CASSQSGGYTF.

This clone occurred once. The chain carries TRBV6-5 and TRBJ1-6, with a possible D match to TRBD1 (5 bases). The CDR3 is 15 amino acids. The germline V and J ends were trimmed by 5 bases and 10 bases, with 18 bases remaining between them. The germline V gene encodes CDR1 MNHEY and CDR2 SVGAGI. This CDR3 reads CASSPSPGGRSPLHF. The CDR3 DNA follows: TGTGCCAGCAGTCCCTCTCCGGGGGGAAGGTCACCCCTCCACTTT.

This chain links TRBV12-3 or TRBV12-4 with TRBJ1-2; a possible D gene is TRBD1 (5 bases). Trimming cost V 0 bases and J 3 bases, with 5 bases left between them. The CDR3 consists of 13 residues. The DNA of the CDR3 is TGTGCCAGCAGTTTAGCGACAGACTATGGCTACACCTTC. Its translation is CASSLATDYGYTF.

This clone was detected a few times. V is TRBV15 and J is TRBJ2-7; 7 bases are shared with TRBD2. J was trimmed by 3 bases and V by 2 bases; bases with no gene match: 4. CDR1 LNHNV and CDR2 YYDKDF come from the germline V gene (reference sequence). The CDR3 consists of 14 residues. This chain's CDR3 is CATSRPGEGYEQYF. In DNA form, the CDR3 reads TGTGCCACCAGCAGACCGGGGGAGGGCTACGAGCAGTACTTC. The whole variable domain, remainder taken from reference TRBV15 and TRBJ2-7, is DAMVIQNPRYQVTQFGKPVTLSCSQTLNHNVMYWYQQKSSQAPKLLFHYYDKDFNNEADTPDNFQSRRPNTSFCFLDIRSPGLGDTAMYLCATSRPGEGYEQYFGPGTRLTVT.

The V call is TRBV25-1, the J call TRBJ2-1; 7 nucleotides agree with TRBD2. CDR1 is MGHDK and CDR2 is SYGVNS in the germline V gene. V lost 7 bases and J lost 2; bases outside the gene matches: 5. This CDR3 is 14 amino acids long. This CDR3 is CASTPSGPYNEQFF. The CDR3 DNA reads as TGTGCCAGCACTCCTAGCGGACCCTACAATGAGCAGTTCTTC.

In DNA form, the CDR3 reads TGTGCCAGCAGCCCCAGGTCCTTGGTCCTTACGCAGTATTTT. Translation gives CASSPRSLVLTQYF. The gene calls are TRBV16 and TRBJ2-3; no reliable D call. Trimming removed 4 bases at V and 8 bases at J, with 16 bases between. This CDR3 region has 14 residues. CDR1 KGHSY and CDR2 FQNENV come from the germline V gene.

The CDR3 nucleotides read TGTGCCAGCAGTGGGGGACAGTATGGCTACACCTTC. It specifies CASSGGQYGYTF. This chain connects TRBV25-1 to TRBJ1-2, with 7 nucleotides matching TRBD1. V shed 4 bases, J shed 5 bases, and the junction held 1 base outside the gene matches. This CDR3 spans 12 amino acids. Germline V CDR1 and CDR2: MGHDK, SYGVNS.

This chain connects TRBV6-5 to TRBJ2-7, with D possibly TRBD1 on 6 matching bases. CDR1 and CDR2 from the germline V gene are MNHEY and SVGAGI. V was pared by 6 bases and J by 3 bases, with 18 bases between. This CDR3 contains 15 residues. CDR3 region: CASSRFRDTHYEQYF. CDR3 DNA sequence: TGTGCCAGCAGCCGCTTTAGGGACACCCACTACGAGCAGTACTTC.

V usage is TRBV7-2 and J usage is TRBJ2-3, with 10 positions matching TRBD2. The CDR3 spans 14 residues. V was clipped by 5 bases and J by 4 bases; unmatched bases: 3. Germline lookup yields CDR1 SGHTA and CDR2 FQGNSA. CDR3 protein: CASSPGTSADTQYF. The CDR3 nucleotides read TGTGCCAGCAGCCCCGGGACTAGCGCAGATACGCAGTATTTT. Drawing the rest from reference TRBV7-2 and TRBJ2-3, the complete variable domain is GAGVSQSPSNKVTEKGKDVELRCDPISGHTALYWYRQSLGQGLEFLIYFQGNSAPDKSGLPSDRFSAERTGGSVSTLTIQRTQQEDSAVYLCASSPGTSADTQYFGPGTRLTVL.

The chain employs TRBV5-5 and TRBJ1-1, with D possibly TRBD1 on 5 matching bases. The CDR3 is 13 residues long. Per the germline V gene, CDR1 is SGHKS and CDR2 is YYEKEE (reference sequence). V shed 0 bases and J shed 5 bases, with 8 bases lying between them. In nucleotides, the CDR3 is TGTGCCAGCAGCTTGGAGGAGGGGACTGAAGCTTTCTTT. Encoded protein: CASSLEEGTEAFF.

The chain combines TRBV7-3 with TRBJ2-7; the D gene is possibly TRBD2 (6 bases). V dropped 1 base and J dropped 0 bases, with 10 bases sitting between them. Germline V gene sequence: CDR1 SGHTA, CDR2 FQGTGA. This CDR3 region has 15 residues. The DNA of the CDR3 is TGTGCCAGCAGCTTAAGGGGAGGTTCCTCCTACGAGCAGTACTTC. It translates to CASSLRGGSSYEQYF.

The count of this clone is one. The rearrangement links TRBV5-1 to TRBJ2-1; TRBD1 matches 7 bases. Germline CDR1 reads SGHRS; CDR2 reads YFSETQ. The CDR3 has 14 residues. V shed 3 bases, J shed 4 bases, and the junction held 4 bases outside the gene matches. CDR3 nucleotide sequence: TGCGCCAGCAGCTGGGGGACAGAGTACAATGAGCAGTTCTTC. Translating gives CASSWGTEYNEQFF.

V is TRBV6-1 and J is TRBJ1-6; weak D call: TRBD1 (6 bases). From germline, CDR1 is MNHNS and CDR2 SASEGT. With 4 bases removed from V and 9 bases from J, the gap between germline ends came to 19 bases. The CDR3 extends over 16 amino acids. The CDR3, as DNA: TGTGCCAGCAGTGGGACCCAACAGGGATCTGGTTCACCCCTCCACTTT. Protein: CASSGTQQGSGSPLHF.

V usage is TRBV10-1 and J usage is TRBJ2-3; TRBD2 matches at 10 bases. V trimming: 5 bases; J trimming: 4 bases; junction bases outside the gene matches: 9. The V gene's germline CDR1 is WNHNN and CDR2 SYGVQD (reference sequence). The CDR3 sequence is 16 residues long. The CDR3 DNA follows: TGCGCCAGCAGTCCCGGGGCTAGCGGGGGCGCAGATACGCAGTATTTT. The encoded protein is CASSPGASGGADTQYF.

V is TRBV12-3 or TRBV12-4 and J is TRBJ1-5, with a weak D call TRBD1 (6 bases). This CDR3 comprises 13 residues. The germline V and J ends were trimmed by 9 bases and 4 bases, with 13 bases remaining between them. CDR3: CASGAGVNQPQHF. In DNA, the CDR3 is TGTGCCAGTGGGGCAGGGGTAAATCAGCCCCAGCATTTT.

V usage is TRBV4-1 and J usage is TRBJ1-1, with D unresolved. The V gene's germline CDR1 is MGHRA and CDR2 YSYEKL. Trimming stripped 4 bases from V and 5 bases from J, with 11 bases between. This CDR3 is 13 amino acids long. CDR3 in DNA: TGCGCCAGCAGCCCAGTCCCGGGGACTGAAGCTTTCTTT. Encoded protein: CASSPVPGTEAFF.

This clone was detected only once. The chain's CDR3 is CASGDSGGNTIYF. CDR3 nucleotide sequence: TGTGCCAGTGGAGACAGTGGGGGAAACACCATATATTTT. This chain connects TRBV10-3 to TRBJ1-3, with D possibly being TRBD1 (5 bases). Between the trimmed V and J ends, which lost 10 bases and 4 bases, there was a span of 14 bases. CDR1 and CDR2 from the germline V gene are ENHRY and SYGVKD. This CDR3 has 13 amino acids.

The gene calls are TRBV5-6 and TRBJ2-7; TRBD1 might be the D (5 bases). Trimming stripped 0 bases from V and 3 bases from J, with 7 bases between. Germline-derived CDR1 and CDR2 are SGHDT and YYEEEE. There are 13 residues in the CDR3. CDR3 region: CASSLARVYEQYF. The CDR3 DNA reads as TGTGCCAGCAGCTTGGCCAGGGTCTACGAGCAGTACTTC.

The sample holds a few counts of this clone. The chain joins TRBV6-6 to TRBJ1-6; 7 bases fit TRBD1. The CDR3 covers 15 residues. The trim removed 7 bases at V and 2 bases at J, leaving 5 bases unmatched. CDR1 is MNHNY and CDR2 is SVGAGI in the germline V gene (reference sequence). The DNA for the CDR3 is TGTGCCAGCACTCAGGGGGATACCTATAATTCACCCCTCCACTTT. It yields the protein CASTQGDTYNSPLHF.

The chain employs TRBV19 and TRBJ1-3; TRBD1 matches 8 bases. This CDR3 region has 13 residues. J gave up 2 bases and V 6 bases, and 0 bases lay outside the gene matches. The germline gives CDR1 LNHDA, CDR2 SQIVND (reference sequence). The CDR3 reads CASRQGAGNTIYF. The CDR3, as DNA: TGTGCCAGTAGACAGGGGGCTGGAAACACCATATATTTT.

This clone turned up a few times. The chain joins TRBV12-3 or TRBV12-4 to TRBJ1-3, with TRBD1 matching over 8 bases. The CDR3 has 13 amino acids. With V trimmed by 8 bases and J by 7 bases, 7 bases remained unmatched. As DNA, the CDR3 is TGTGCCAGCGCGCCAGGGGGCGCGAACACCATATATTTT. Residues: CASAPGGANTIYF.

The genes are TRBV7-2 and TRBJ2-1; 7 bases are a match to TRBD1. Germline V CDR1 and CDR2: SGHTA, FQGNSA. After removal of 3 bases from V and 4 bases from J, the junction contained 15 bases not matched to a gene. The CDR3 contains 18 residues. The CDR3 region has the DNA TGTGCCAGCAGCTTTAGAGAGGGGGCCAAAACCGGTTACAATGAGCAGTTCTTC. It is translated as CASSFREGAKTGYNEQFF.

This clone was observed a single time. CDR3 bases: TGTGCCAGCAGCCAAGAGGCCAGGGCAAACATTCAGTACTTC. Translated, it gives CASSQEARANIQYF. The chain recombines TRBV14 with TRBJ2-4; possibly TRBD1 for D (5 bases). The germline V gene encodes CDR1 SGHDN and CDR2 FVKESK. V lost 0 bases, J lost 6 bases, and 9 bases lay in between. The CDR3 loop spans 14 amino acids.

The chain uses TRBV4-3 and TRBJ1-4; D possibly corresponds to TRBD1 (6 bases). The germline V gene encodes CDR1 LGHNA and CDR2 YSLEER. The V and J ends lost 0 bases and 4 bases respectively, with 24 bases between them. This CDR3 is 20 amino acids long. The CDR3 is CASSQDIHGTVGAGNEKLFF. The DNA for the CDR3 is TGCGCCAGCAGCCAAGATATTCACGGAACGGTGGGGGCAGGTAATGAAAAACTGTTTTTT.

The V gene is TRBV6-5, the J gene TRBJ2-5; D may be TRBD2 (5 bases). The CDR3 length is 14 residues. V shed 7 bases and J shed 7 bases, with 19 bases lying between them. CDR1 and CDR2 from the germline V gene are MNHEY and SVGAGI. This chain's CDR3 is CASTLDGLGGTQYF. CDR3 nucleotide sequence: TGTGCCAGCACCCTCGACGGACTTGGCGGGACCCAGTACTTC.

This chain joins TRBV6-5 and TRBJ1-3; D perhaps matches TRBD1 (5 bases). This CDR3 has 15 residues. Germline CDR1 reads MNHEY; CDR2 reads SVGAGI. The germline V and J ends were trimmed by 8 bases and 0 bases, with 14 bases remaining between them. The CDR3 sequence is CASRGTDTSGNTIYF. The CDR3 region has the DNA TGTGCCAGCCGGGGGACGGATACCTCTGGAAACACCATATATTTT.

The J gene is TRBJ1-1, the V gene TRBV5-5; D gene unclear. V shed 4 bases and J shed 13 bases, with 17 bases lying between them. In germline, CDR1 is SGHKS, CDR2 YYEKEE (reference sequence). This CDR3 has 12 amino acids. The CDR3, as DNA: TGTGCCAGCAGCCCCTTCGGAGGGAAGGATTTCTTT. This translates into CASSPFGGKDFF.